This is a list of T cell receptor beta chains from one sample in a study of T-cell reconstitution after alpha-beta-depleted transplantation in children. In TCRdb, the PCR reads were re-called with MiXCR into one record per CDR3 protein. The sample lists nearly 550,000 distinct CDR3 sequences; 15% to 20% were seen once. Sample: PBMCs from the stem cell graft donor, taken from the stem cell graft. The receptors originated from a human donor who donated a stem cell graft to a child with acute lymphoblastic leukemia. Both conserved end residues are part of each CDR3. D genes are given only for firm matches.

d_gene	v_gene	j_gene	CDR3aa
TRBD1	TRBV27	TRBJ2-7	CASSPRGPSYEQYF
.	TRBV29-1	TRBJ1-2	CSVASRGDYGYTF
.	TRBV7-2	TRBJ1-2	CASSLDGARGSYGYTF
.	TRBV4-2	TRBJ1-2	CATNPGDRDFYGYTF
TRBD1	TRBV7-8	TRBJ1-2	CASSGAGQGAFGYTF
TRBD1	TRBV4-1	TRBJ1-5	CASSPDGQGRRPTKPQHF
.	TRBV20-1	TRBJ2-2	CSAPEIGTNTGELFF
.	TRBV19	TRBJ2-7	CASSAYGDYEQYF
.	TRBV29-1	TRBJ2-7	CSVSGRAGYEQYF
.	TRBV27	TRBJ2-1	CASSFSARVFFRANEQFF
.	TRBV12-3/TRBV12-4	TRBJ2-1	CASSPEARAYNEQFF
.	TRBV12-3/TRBV12-4	TRBJ2-1	CASSLGFEQFF
TRBD1	TRBV5-1	TRBJ2-4	CASSTGTGEGQYF
.	TRBV19	TRBJ1-2	CASSNTGNYGYTF
TRBD1	TRBV15	TRBJ1-6	CATSISGTGYSPLHF
TRBD1	TRBV19	TRBJ2-7	CASSSDRGSYSYEQYF
.	TRBV27	TRBJ1-3	CASSLGSVPGNTIYF
.	TRBV6-5	TRBJ2-3	CASSYAGAGADTQYF
.	TRBV7-8	TRBJ2-1	CASSLIAVSYNEQFF
TRBD1	TRBV10-3	TRBJ2-4	CAISEDRGDIQYF
.	TRBV5-1	TRBJ2-1	CASSLPGVSEQFF
.	TRBV7-9	TRBJ1-5	CASSSTTGRNQPQHF
.	TRBV27	TRBJ2-2	CASSFWNTGELFF
.	TRBV5-1	TRBJ2-3	CASSLAGVGYTDTQYF
TRBD1	TRBV5-1	TRBJ1-1	CASSLVGQGTITMNTEAFF
TRBD1	TRBV6-5	TRBJ2-2	CASSPDRGRAGELFF
.	TRBV6-1	TRBJ2-1	CASSEASSRSYNEQFF
TRBD1	TRBV27	TRBJ1-2	CASSIQGNYGYTF
.	TRBV5-6	TRBJ1-1	CASSYFKYMNTEAFF
.	TRBV12-3/TRBV12-4	TRBJ1-2	CASSLGPSYGYTF
TRBD1	TRBV20-1	TRBJ2-3	CSAQGADTQYF
.	TRBV11-2	TRBJ2-7	CASSRSDAHEQYF
TRBD2	TRBV20-1	TRBJ2-1	CSAGSVAGGSYNEQFF
TRBD1	TRBV20-1	TRBJ1-2	CSASLPTAGGYGYTF
.	TRBV7-9	TRBJ1-2	CASVNPGTATPNGYTF
TRBD1	TRBV20-1	TRBJ2-4	CSANRDRAVKNIQYF
.	TRBV25-1	TRBJ1-4	CASSEYQDDEKLFF
.	TRBV28	TRBJ1-1	CASSPHSALGANTEAFF
.	TRBV28	TRBJ2-1	CASTYRDYNEQFF
.	TRBV27	TRBJ2-5	CASSPRTWLETQYF
TRBD1	TRBV12-3/TRBV12-4	TRBJ2-1	CASSLAALGTAHNEQFF
.	TRBV20-1	TRBJ1-3	CSASQDSSGNTIYF
TRBD2	TRBV10-3	TRBJ2-1	CAISESLAGTYNEQFF
.	TRBV7-9	TRBJ2-3	CASSLTTSGDTQYF
TRBD2	TRBV12-3/TRBV12-4	TRBJ2-1	CASSRSGSSYNEQFF
.	TRBV5-1	TRBJ2-2	CASSLRQVETGELFF
TRBD2	TRBV5-1	TRBJ2-6	CASSLWPKQRELSGANVLTF
.	TRBV11-2	TRBJ2-6	CASSLWAFGANVLTF
.	TRBV7-6	TRBJ2-2	CASSLALAHTGELFF
TRBD1	TRBV5-1	TRBJ2-3	CASSPGTGQNTQYF
TRBD1	TRBV6-1	TRBJ2-5	CASSDPDREETQYF
.	TRBV27	TRBJ2-7	CASGLLLTGTLLSYEQYF